Listed below are T cell receptor beta chains from one sample, sequenced in a study of long-term antiretroviral therapy in people with HIV. Here immunoSEQ multiplex PCR was the method, and the copy in TCRdb shows in-frame clones only, minus some. Of some 30,000 clones listed, 97% are singletons. The sample was unsorted PBMCs, taken 7.6 years after starting antiretroviral therapy. All receptors derive from a man aged 25 to 40 with HIV. Each CDR3 is given with its conserved first and last residue. D genes are given only for firm matches. Clone size is not always given. Where it is, it says once, few, many or a class for expanded clones.

>14|TRBJ1-1|TRBV6-5|.|TRBD1
TGTGCCAGCAGTTTGAGGACAGGGCCATCTGAAGCTTTCTTT
CASSLRTGPSEAFF
>13|TRBJ1-4|TRBV6-6|.|.
TGTGCCAGCAGGCGTCCAGACAGGGAAAAACTGTTTTTT
CASRRPDREKLFF
>14|TRBJ2-5|TRBV5-6|.|TRBD2
TGTGCCAGCAACCGGCTAGCGGGAGTGGAGACCCAGTACTTC
CASNRLAGVETQYF
>13|TRBJ1-1|TRBV19|.|.
TGTGCCAGCTCGGCGAACCTGAACACTGAAGCTTTCTTT
CASSANLNTEAFF
>15|TRBJ1-4|TRBV19|.|.
TGTGCCAGTAGTGCCCAGGCAGGAACTAATGAAAAACTGTTTTTT
CASSAQAGTNEKLFF
>13|TRBJ1-1|TRBV7-8|once|.
TGTGCCAGCAGCTTAGATCAAGGCACTGAAGCTTTCTTT
CASSLDQGTEAFF
>15|TRBJ1-5|TRBV19|.|.
TGTGCCAGTAGTAGGAGGGGGGCTAGCAATCAGCCCCAGCATTTT
CASSRRGASNQPQHF
>14|TRBJ1-1|TRBV28|.|TRBD1
TGTGCCAGCAGTTTAGGACAGGGAGGCACTGAAGCTTTCTTT
CASSLGQGGTEAFF
>13|TRBJ2-7|TRBV10-3|.|.
TGTGCCATCAGTACGACAAAACAATCCGAGCAGTACTTC
CAISTTKQSEQYF
>15|TRBJ2-1|TRBV5-6|.|TRBD2
TGTGCCAGCAGCCACGGACTAGACACCTCAATGAGGCAGTTCTTC
CASSHGLDTSMRQFF
>13|TRBJ2-7|TRBV28|.|.
TGTGCCAGCAGCTCCGGGCTATGGGCCGAGCAGTACTTC
CASSSGLWAEQYF
>15|TRBJ2-3|TRBV19|.|TRBD2
TGTGCCAGTAGCGTTGGTAGCGGGGGGGCAGATACGCAGTATTTT
CASSVGSGGADTQYF
>12|TRBJ2-2|TRBV9|.|.
TGTGCCAGCAGCGTAGGAAGCGGGGAGCTGTTTTTT
CASSVGSGELFF
>14|TRBJ2-3|TRBV11-2|.|.
TGTGCCAGCAGCTTTTATGGTAAATCAGATACGCAGTATTTT
CASSFYGKSDTQYF
>14|TRBJ1-2|TRBV6-5|.|TRBD1
TGTGCCAGCAGAGAGACAGGGACCCGGGATGGCTACACCTTC
CASRETGTRDGYTF